The rows below give T cell receptor beta chains drawn from one sample of a study of T cells after yellow fever vaccination. TCRdb independently ran MiXCR on the 5' RACE reads; one entry per CDR3 protein. The repertoire holds some 99,000 distinct CDR3 sequences, 5.8% seen once, with about 40% in the top ten. This material consisted of CD8+ T cells sorted from PBMCs, taken 10 days after the yellow fever booster vaccination. These receptors originate from a man younger than 30 who received the YFV17D yellow fever vaccine. Both conserved end residues are part of each CDR3. The D gene is left open where the match is weak. Clone sizes are given selectively: once, few, many, or a class where the clone is expanded.

D gene,J gene,clone size,V gene,CDR3 protein,CDR3 DNA
-,TRBJ1-1,few,TRBV7-8,CASSLTESGANTEAFF,TGTGCCAGCAGCTTAACGGAATCAGGGGCGAACACTGAAGCTTTCTTT
-,TRBJ2-1,-,TRBV20-1,CSARDWSAYYNEQFF,TGCAGTGCTAGAGATTGGTCCGCGTATTACAATGAGCAGTTCTTC
TRBD1,TRBJ2-2,few,TRBV7-9,CASSKGQGVTGELFF,TGTGCCAGCAGCAAGGGACAGGGGGTCACCGGGGAGCTGTTTTTT
-,TRBJ1-1,few,TRBV12-3/TRBV12-4,CASSFEWNTEAFF,TGTGCCAGCAGTTTCGAATGGAACACTGAAGCTTTCTTT
TRBD2,TRBJ2-7,-,TRBV30,CAWSWGGTSEQYF,TGTGCCTGGAGTTGGGGGGGTACCTCCGAGCAGTACTTC
-,TRBJ1-1,-,TRBV5-6,CASSWVGRQGTEAFF,TGTGCCAGCAGCTGGGTGGGCAGGCAGGGCACTGAAGCTTTCTTT
-,TRBJ2-7,many,TRBV20-1,CSARVGLSYEQYF,TGCAGTGCTAGAGTGGGATTGTCCTACGAGCAGTACTTC
-,TRBJ2-1,-,TRBV29-1,CSVERRTTSYNEQFF,TGCAGCGTTGAGAGGCGAACGACCTCCTACAATGAGCAGTTCTTC
-,TRBJ2-5,-,TRBV3-1,CASSLRSRGETQYF,TGTGCCAGCAGCCTCCGGTCCCGTGGAGAGACCCAGTACTTC
-,TRBJ2-5,few,TRBV5-4,CASSFHGEETQYF,TGTGCCAGCAGCTTTCACGGGGAAGAGACCCAGTACTTC
TRBD2,TRBJ2-5,-,TRBV4-1,CASSQEGSGGLETQYF,TGCGCCAGCAGCCAAGAAGGCAGCGGGGGGCTAGAGACCCAGTACTTC
-,TRBJ1-1,-,TRBV12-5,CASGFNTGHLNTEAFF,TGTGCTAGTGGTTTCAATACGGGACACCTGAATACTGAAGCTTTCTTT
TRBD2,TRBJ2-1,-,TRBV6-2/TRBV6-3,CASKRRGILWNEQFF,TGTGCCAGCAAAAGGCGGGGGATCCTTTGGAATGAGCAGTTCTTC
-,TRBJ1-2,few,TRBV30,CAWSVRVYSNYGYTF,TGTGCCTGGAGTGTCAGGGTTTATTCTAACTATGGCTACACCTTC
-,TRBJ2-1,few,TRBV11-2,CASSLIKSEQFF,TGTGCCAGCAGCTTAATAAAGAGTGAGCAGTTCTTC
TRBD2,TRBJ2-3,few,TRBV3-1,CASRDGLAGGRGTDTQYF,TGTGCCAGCAGGGATGGACTAGCGGGGGGGCGGGGCACAGATACGCAGTATTTT
TRBD1,TRBJ1-2,-,TRBV5-1,CASSLTGTNYGYTF,TGCGCCAGCAGCCTGACAGGGACTAACTATGGCTACACCTTC
TRBD2,TRBJ2-5,-,TRBV4-1,CASSQGTSSTVRETQYF,TGCGCCAGCAGCCAAGGGACTAGCAGTACGGTCCGGGAGACCCAGTACTTC
-,TRBJ1-4,-,TRBV15,CATSAASANEKLFF,TGTGCCACCAGCGCCGCCTCCGCTAATGAAAAACTGTTTTTT
TRBD2,TRBJ2-5,few,TRBV5-4,CASSLGLAGMQETQYF,TGTGCCAGCAGCTTGGGGCTAGCGGGGATGCAAGAGACCCAGTACTTC
-,TRBJ2-3,-,TRBV7-9,CASSPPPSDTQYF,TGTGCCAGCAGCCCCCCTCCGTCAGATACGCAGTATTTT
-,TRBJ1-1,few,TRBV11-2,CASSPGRRNTEAFF,TGTGCCAGCAGTCCCGGACGGAGGAACACTGAAGCTTTCTTT
-,TRBJ2-5,few,TRBV6-6,CASSYVMPPWETQYF,TGTGCCAGCAGTTACGTAATGCCCCCGTGGGAGACCCAGTACTTC
-,TRBJ2-7,few,TRBV27,CASSFSQHYEQYF,TGTGCCAGCAGTTTCTCCCAGCACTACGAGCAGTACTTC
TRBD1,TRBJ2-2,many,TRBV4-3,CASSQTWTGELTGELFF,TGCGCCAGCAGCCAAACCTGGACAGGGGAACTCACCGGGGAGCTGTTTTTT
TRBD2,TRBJ2-1,few,TRBV11-2,CASSSPSPAGGRNEQFF,TGTGCCAGCAGCTCCCCCTCCCCTGCGGGGGGGCGGAATGAGCAGTTCTTC
-,TRBJ2-2,-,TRBV5-4,CASSFGLAMGTGELFF,TGTGCCAGCAGCTTTGGTCTAGCAATGGGCACCGGGGAGCTGTTTTTT
-,TRBJ2-1,-,TRBV15,CATSISFVSYNEQFF,TGTGCCACCAGCATCTCTTTCGTCTCCTACAATGAGCAGTTCTTC
-,TRBJ1-1,many,TRBV7-8,CASSPLGGISTEAFF,TGTGCCAGCAGCCCCTTGGGGGGGATCAGCACTGAAGCTTTCTTT
TRBD1,TRBJ1-2,few,TRBV4-2,CASSHPGTGEDYGYTF,TGTGCCAGCAGCCATCCCGGGACAGGGGAAGACTATGGCTACACCTTC
-,TRBJ2-7,many,TRBV4-2,CASSPDTSYEQYF,TGTGCCAGCAGCCCGGACACATCCTACGAGCAGTACTTC
-,TRBJ1-1,few,TRBV9,CASSVKASTTDEAFF,TGTGCCAGCAGCGTTAAGGCCTCGACTACCGATGAAGCTTTCTTT
-,TRBJ2-3,many,TRBV27,CASSPELYRVDTQYF,TGTGCCAGCAGTCCAGAGTTATACAGGGTAGATACGCAGTATTTT
TRBD1,TRBJ2-1,few,TRBV6-2/TRBV6-3,CASNLLGQGIYNEQFF,TGTGCCAGCAACCTACTCGGACAGGGAATTTACAATGAGCAGTTCTTC
TRBD1,TRBJ2-2,few,TRBV23-1,CASSQLIPDRDTGELFF,TGCGCCAGCAGTCAACTCATCCCGGACAGGGACACCGGGGAGCTGTTTTTT
-,TRBJ2-1,few,TRBV20-1,CSARGLPYNEQFF,TGCAGTGCTAGAGGACTTCCGTACAATGAGCAGTTCTTC
-,TRBJ2-7,-,TRBV29-1,CSVELRDYEQYF,TGCAGCGTTGAGCTTCGGGACTACGAGCAGTACTTC
-,TRBJ1-1,few,TRBV24-1,CATSSRNTEAFF,TGTGCCACCAGTTCTAGGAACACTGAAGCTTTCTTT
-,TRBJ1-1,few,TRBV10-3,CAITPAGEVTEAFF,TGTGCCATCACCCCCGCAGGGGAGGTCACTGAAGCTTTCTTT
-,TRBJ1-2,-,TRBV7-9,CASSLEGQGRGYTF,TGTGCCAGCAGCTTAGAAGGGCAGGGAAGAGGCTACACCTTC
TRBD2,TRBJ2-1,few,TRBV7-2,CASSLAPGLAGVSYNEQFF,TGTGCCAGCAGCTTAGCTCCGGGACTAGCGGGGGTATCCTACAATGAGCAGTTCTTC
TRBD1,TRBJ2-7,-,TRBV4-3,CARSQGQGDYEQYF,TGCGCCAGGAGCCAGGGACAGGGAGACTACGAGCAGTACTTC
TRBD2,TRBJ2-5,many,TRBV4-3,CASSQSAYGTSGTSAQYF,TGCGCCAGCAGCCAATCAGCCTACGGGACTAGCGGAACGAGTGCCCAGTACTTC
TRBD2,TRBJ2-3,few,TRBV27,CASSLPSGGARTDTQYF,TGTGCCAGCAGTCTCCCTAGCGGGGGGGCCCGGACAGATACGCAGTATTTT
TRBD2,TRBJ2-5,many,TRBV4-3,CASSQDGLAGNVETQYF,TGCGCCAGCAGCCAAGATGGCCTAGCGGGGAATGTAGAGACCCAGTACTTC
-,TRBJ1-6,-,TRBV7-3,CASSLTGPGVFRSPLHF,TGTGCCAGCAGCTTAACTGGACCAGGGGTGTTTCGTTCACCCCTCCACTTT
-,TRBJ2-4,-,TRBV21-1,CASSKGEGPVAKNIQYF,TGTGCCAGCAGCAAAGGAGAGGGGCCTGTGGCCAAAAACATTCAGTACTTC
-,TRBJ1-1,many,TRBV2,CASRYGITEAFF,TGTGCCAGCCGATACGGGATCACTGAAGCTTTCTTT
TRBD2,TRBJ2-5,few,TRBV10-2,CASRPLAGLGETQYF,TGCGCCAGCAGACCACTAGCGGGATTAGGAGAGACCCAGTACTTC
TRBD2,TRBJ2-3,many,TRBV4-3,CASSQIVAGFTDTQYF,TGCGCCAGCAGCCAAATCGTAGCGGGCTTCACAGATACGCAGTATTTT
TRBD2,TRBJ2-1,many,TRBV5-1,CASSGEGLHYNEQFF,TGCGCCAGCAGCGGAGAGGGACTACACTACAATGAGCAGTTCTTC
TRBD2,TRBJ2-4,few,TRBV4-1,CASSQVPPGLATNIQYF,TGCGCCAGCAGCCAAGTACCGCCGGGACTAGCAACGAACATTCAGTACTTC
-,TRBJ2-1,few,TRBV4-1,CASSQEKVDEQFF,TGCGCCAGCAGCCAAGAAAAGGTTGATGAGCAGTTCTTC